This passage covers 19 T cell receptor beta chains from one sample sequenced in a study of tissue T cells after allogeneic stem cell transplantation. The repertoire was sequenced with immunoSEQ multiplex PCR; TCRdb's copy has only in-frame clones and lacks some. The sample shows roughly 2,000 clones, approximately 58% of them seen only once. The time point: mouse harvest day 7 after allogeneic transplant. Mouse grafts combined 10^7 T-cell-depleted bone marrow cells with 10^6 splenic CD5+ T cells. The sample comprised spleen. The receptors were gathered from a female BALB/c mouse given C57BL/6 T cells with graft-versus-host disease after an allogeneic hematopoietic cell transplant.

Details on this clone: Gene names and germline refer to mouse. CDR3 residues: CASSLSAGSYEQYF. The CDR3 bases that were read are TGTGCCAGCAGTCTGTCGGCGGGGTCCTATGAACAGTAC. This rearrangement joins TRBV26 to TRBJ2-7; D remains ambiguous. The CDR3 end is not reached by the read, which stops 1 residue before it; the germline J gene fills it in. There are 14 residues in the CDR3. In germline, CDR1 is KGHPV, CDR2 FQNQEV (reference sequence). Deletions cut 0 bases from V and 1 base from J, with 7 bases between.

With respect to this clone: Germline and genes here are mouse. The read is 1 residue too short to cover the CDR3 end, so that end is filled in from the germline J gene. This sequence joins TRBV23 and TRBJ1-4. CDR3 length equals 13 residues. The germline gives CDR1 KGHTA, CDR2 FQNQQP. The CDR3 DNA, read in part, is TGCTCCAGCAGTCAATCGGCCAACGAAAGATTATTT. The encoded protein is CSSSQSANERLF. The entire CDR3 reads CSSSQSANERLFF.

Of note for this clone: The genes and germline here are from mouse. The observed sequence ends 1 residue before the CDR3 terminus, with the missing tail filled in from the germline J gene. V usage is TRBV16 and J usage is TRBJ2-4; a possible D gene is TRBD1 (5 bases). Germline V gene sequence: CDR1 SGHSA, CDR2 FRNQAP. V was shortened by 4 bases and J by 0 bases, with 8 bases between the two germline ends. The CDR3 is made up of 14 amino acids. The CDR3 sequence is CASSWRGSQNTLYF. Partial CDR3 DNA: TGTGCAAGCAGCTGGAGGGGTAGTCAAAACACCTTGTAC.

This clone is classed as medium-sized. Gene labels here are mouse ones. CDR3 region: CASSLGTASGNTLYF. The DNA read from the CDR3 is TGTGCCAGCAGTCTGGGGACAGCTTCTGGAAATACGCTCTAT. V usage is TRBV26 and J usage is TRBJ1-3; 7 bases match TRBD1. The read terminates 1 residue ahead of where the CDR3 ends, so the germline J gene completes it. V was clipped by 2 bases and J by 0 bases; unmatched bases: 1. CDR1 and CDR2 from the germline V gene are KGHPV and FQNQEV (reference sequence). CDR3 length: 15 amino acids.

The sample holds a few counts of this clone. Gene names follow the mouse nomenclature. The read gets to within 1 residue of the CDR3 end, and the germline J gene fills in the rest. The V gene is TRBV26, the J gene TRBJ1-3; D unclear. Trimming pared 4 bases from V and 0 bases from J, leaving 7 bases between. The CDR3 totals 14 residues. Germline-derived CDR1 and CDR2 are KGHPV and FQNQEV (reference sequence). The part of the CDR3 DNA that was read is TGTGCCAGCAGTCCCGCAAATTCTGGAAATACGCTCTAT. It encodes CASSPANSGNTLY. The whole CDR3 reads CASSPANSGNTLYF.

As to this clone: The listed genes are named as in mouse. The read finishes 1 residue shy of the CDR3 end, and the germline J gene is used to complete it. This rearrangement joins TRBV16 to TRBJ2-2; TRBD2 matches 8 bases. The CDR3 is made up of 17 amino acids. Germline assignment: CDR1 SGHSA and CDR2 FRNQAP. V was pared by 2 bases and J by 0 bases, with 5 bases of the junction left unmatched. CDR3 protein: CASSLKLGGANTGQLYF. The part of the CDR3 DNA that was read is TGTGCAAGCAGCTTAAAGCTGGGGGGCGCAAACACCGGGCAGCTCTAC.

Notes on this clone: The germline and genes are mouse ones. This chain's CDR3 is CASSWTGASAETLYF. The covered CDR3 bases are TGTGCCAGCAGTTGGACTGGGGCTAGTGCAGAAACGCTGTAT. The chain carries TRBV26 and TRBJ2-3, with 9 bases lining up with TRBD2. The read finishes 1 residue shy of the CDR3 end, and the germline J gene is used to complete it. This CDR3 has 15 residues. Germline V gives CDR1 KGHPV, CDR2 FQNQEV (reference sequence). After removal of 5 bases from V and 0 bases from J, the junction contained 3 bases not matched to a gene.

Details on this clone: Gene names denote mouse genes. The read ends 1 residue shy of where the CDR3 ends; the end is completed using the germline J gene. The chain employs TRBV3 and TRBJ2-4, with D possibly matching TRBD1 (6 bases). Germline V gene lookup returns CDR1 SNHLY and CDR2 FYNGKV (reference sequence). The CDR3 is 13 residues long. The V end lost 3 bases, the J end lost 4 bases, and 8 bases lay between the germline ends. CDR3 bases read: TGTGCCAGCAGCTTGGGACAAAAAAACACCTTGTAC. Its protein is CASSLGQKNTLY. The entire CDR3 sequence reads CASSLGQKNTLYF.

Comments on this clone: The listed genes are named as in mouse. The read gets to within 1 residue of the CDR3 end, and the germline J gene fills in the rest. This chain links TRBV26 with TRBJ1-4, with D tentatively TRBD1 (6 bases). Germline V CDR1 and CDR2: KGHPV, FQNQEV (reference sequence). This CDR3 has 13 amino acids. V lost 7 bases and J 3 bases, leaving 9 bases between the germline ends. The CDR3 sequence: CASTQGPNERLFF. The CDR3 DNA, read in part, is TGTGCCAGCACGCAGGGGCCCAACGAAAGATTATTT.

This clone was counted a single time. Any gene name here is a mouse gene name. The read is 1 residue too short to cover the CDR3 end, so that end is filled in from the germline J gene. The rearrangement links TRBV3 to TRBJ1-1; 9 bases fit TRBD1. The J segment lost 5 bases and the V segment lost 5 bases, leaving 3 bases of the junction unmatched. Germline CDR1 SNHLY, CDR2 FYNGKV (reference sequence). The CDR3 is 13 residues long. The DNA read from the CDR3 is TGTGCCAGCAGCGACGGGACAGGGACAGAAGTCTTC. Protein sequence: CASSDGTGTEVF. The CDR3 in full is CASSDGTGTEVFF.

To note about this clone: Any gene name here is a mouse gene name. The observed sequence ends 1 residue before the CDR3 terminus, with the missing tail filled in from the germline J gene. The chain uses TRBV31 and TRBJ2-5, with 8 bases lining up with TRBD2. Looked up from germline, CDR1 is GKSSPN and CDR2 is SITVG. Trimming at V came to 3 bases and at J to 0 bases, leaving 2 bases not matched to a gene. The CDR3 is 14 amino acids. The CDR3: CAWRLGVNQDTQYF. CDR3 DNA (partial): TGTGCCTGGAGACTGGGGGTTAACCAAGACACCCAGTAC.

In this sample, this clone turned up a few times. These gene names are mouse names. CDR3 residues: CASTLDWGGSYEQYF. CDR3 bases read: TGTGCAAGCACCCTCGACTGGGGGGGCTCCTATGAACAGTAC. The chain links TRBV16 to TRBJ2-7; 11 bases match TRBD2. The read halts 1 residue ahead of the CDR3 end, with the missing end drawn from the germline J gene. The trim removed 7 bases at V and 0 bases at J, leaving 5 bases unmatched. Germline-derived CDR1 and CDR2 are SGHSA and FRNQAP. CDR3 length: 15 amino acids.

On this clone: Mouse germline and gene names are used. The read ends 1 residue shy of where the CDR3 ends; the end is completed using the germline J gene. The chain uses TRBV13-1 and TRBJ1-1; D is unclear. CDR3 length: 14 residues. Germline-derived CDR1 and CDR2 are NSHNY and SYGAGN. V was shortened by 3 bases and J by 0 bases, with 9 bases between the two germline ends. CDR3 DNA (partial): TGTGCCAGCAGTGCGACGGGTGCAAACACAGAAGTCTTC. It translates to CASSATGANTEVF. In full, the CDR3 is CASSATGANTEVFF.

This clone was counted a few times. Mouse names are used for the genes. The DNA ends 1 residue before the CDR3 does, and the rest of the CDR3 is filled in from the germline J gene. The chain is built from TRBV13-2 and TRBJ1-3; D may be TRBD1 (6 bases). Per germline, CDR1 NNHNN and CDR2 SYGAGS (reference sequence). The V gene lost 4 bases and the J gene lost 0 bases, with 11 bases spanning the gap. This CDR3 is 15 amino acids long. The CDR3 DNA, read in part, is TGTGCCAGCGGTCCGGGACACCATTCTGGAAATACGCTCTAT. Amino acids: CASGPGHHSGNTLY. The complete CDR3 reads CASGPGHHSGNTLYF.

This clone came up a few times. Here the gene names and germline are mouse. With the read ending 1 residue before the CDR3 end, the germline J gene is used to fill in that end. The rearrangement links TRBV16 to TRBJ2-7, with D possibly TRBD2 on 7 matching bases. Germline V gives CDR1 SGHSA, CDR2 FRNQAP. V was clipped by 2 bases and J by 0 bases, with 11 bases between them. This CDR3 is 15 amino acids long. CDR3: CASSLKGGSSYEQYF. The sequenced part of the CDR3 DNA is TGTGCAAGCAGCTTAAAGGGGGGGAGCTCCTATGAACAGTAC.

To note about this clone: All gene names here are mouse names. The read ends 1 residue shy of where the CDR3 ends; the end is completed using the germline J gene. The chain joins TRBV3 to TRBJ2-2, with 8 bases aligning to TRBD1. CDR1 is SNHLY, CDR2 FYNGKV, per germline (reference sequence). This CDR3 has 15 residues. With V trimmed by 2 bases and J by 2 bases, 1 base remained unmatched. The CDR3 is CASSLRDRNTGQLYF. The CDR3 bases that were read are TGTGCCAGCAGCTTAAGGGACAGGAACACCGGGCAGCTCTAC.

In the case of this clone: Gene and germline names: mouse. The DNA ends 1 residue before the CDR3 does, and the rest of the CDR3 is filled in from the germline J gene. This chain joins TRBV13-1 and TRBJ2-3, with D perhaps matching TRBD1 (6 bases). V lost 1 base to trimming and J lost 0 bases, with 12 bases between them. Germline CDR1 is NSHNY and CDR2 is SYGAGN. This CDR3 spans 16 amino acids. The CDR3: CASSDPGQSSAETLYF. The sequenced CDR3 bases are TGTGCCAGCAGTGATCCGGGACAATCTAGTGCAGAAACGCTGTAT.

This clone was found a few times. All gene names here are mouse names. Read data end 1 residue before the CDR3 end; the end is taken from the germline J gene. The chain combines TRBV13-1 with TRBJ2-5; D call uncertain. The CDR3 is 14 residues long. Germline V CDR1 and CDR2: NSHNY, SYGAGN. The V and J ends lost 0 bases and 0 bases respectively, with 5 bases between them. The chain's CDR3 is CASSDAFNQDTQYF. The part of the CDR3 DNA that was read is TGTGCCAGCAGTGATGCTTTTAACCAAGACACCCAGTAC.

Comments on this clone: Mouse gene names and germline throughout. Read data end 1 residue before the CDR3 end; the end is taken from the germline J gene. The rearrangement joins TRBV5 to TRBJ2-5, with 9 bases lining up with TRBD1. The CDR3 sequence is 15 residues long. V was pared by 0 bases and J by 5 bases, with 3 bases of the junction left unmatched. Germline V gene data show CDR1 as LGHNA and CDR2 as YNLKQL (reference sequence). CDR3 loop: CASSQDGTGRDTQYF. The sequenced CDR3 bases are TGTGCCAGCAGCCAAGACGGGACAGGGCGAGACACCCAGTAC.